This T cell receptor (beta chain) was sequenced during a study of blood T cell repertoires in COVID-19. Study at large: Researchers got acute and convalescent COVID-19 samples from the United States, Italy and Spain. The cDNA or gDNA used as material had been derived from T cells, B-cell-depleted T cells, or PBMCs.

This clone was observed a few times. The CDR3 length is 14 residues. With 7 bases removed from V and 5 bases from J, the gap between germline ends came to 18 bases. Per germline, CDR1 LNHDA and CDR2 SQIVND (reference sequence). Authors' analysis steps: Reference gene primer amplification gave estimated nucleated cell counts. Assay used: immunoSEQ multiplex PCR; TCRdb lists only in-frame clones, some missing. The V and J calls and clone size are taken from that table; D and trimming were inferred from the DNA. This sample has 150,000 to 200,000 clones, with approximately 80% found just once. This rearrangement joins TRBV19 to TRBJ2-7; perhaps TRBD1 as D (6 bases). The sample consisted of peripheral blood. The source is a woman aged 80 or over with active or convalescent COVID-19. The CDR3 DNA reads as TGTGCCAGTACCCAACCGGGACAACAGAACGAGCAGTACTTC. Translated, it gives CASTQPGQQNEQYF.